This T cell receptor (beta chain) was obtained from a study of cytomegalovirus exposure and HLA in healthy donors. Regarding the study as a whole: There were over 150 TCR beta chains listed as cytomegalovirus-associated.

Regarding donors, all were healthy bone marrow donors. The PCR was carried out with 60 Vbeta primers and 13 Jbeta primers. TCRdb keeps only in-frame clones here, not all; method: immunoSEQ multiplex PCR. The repertoire includes roughly 230,000 clones, 78% of them detected once, and about 0.5% sits in the top ten. Worth noting for this clone: Its matching antigen is unknown.

V lost 10 bases and J 0 bases, leaving 14 bases between the germline ends. CDR1 is ENHRY, CDR2 SYGVKD, per germline. The CDR3 contains 14 residues. This sequence originates from a boy aged 5-17 years in good health and CMV-seronegative. The rearrangement links TRBV10-3 to TRBJ2-3; tentative D call: TRBD2 (6 bases). Sequences were obtained from PBMCs. CDR3 bases: TGTGCCAACTCGGGGAGCGGGAGCACAGATACGCAGTATTTT. This encodes CANSGSGSTDTQYF.